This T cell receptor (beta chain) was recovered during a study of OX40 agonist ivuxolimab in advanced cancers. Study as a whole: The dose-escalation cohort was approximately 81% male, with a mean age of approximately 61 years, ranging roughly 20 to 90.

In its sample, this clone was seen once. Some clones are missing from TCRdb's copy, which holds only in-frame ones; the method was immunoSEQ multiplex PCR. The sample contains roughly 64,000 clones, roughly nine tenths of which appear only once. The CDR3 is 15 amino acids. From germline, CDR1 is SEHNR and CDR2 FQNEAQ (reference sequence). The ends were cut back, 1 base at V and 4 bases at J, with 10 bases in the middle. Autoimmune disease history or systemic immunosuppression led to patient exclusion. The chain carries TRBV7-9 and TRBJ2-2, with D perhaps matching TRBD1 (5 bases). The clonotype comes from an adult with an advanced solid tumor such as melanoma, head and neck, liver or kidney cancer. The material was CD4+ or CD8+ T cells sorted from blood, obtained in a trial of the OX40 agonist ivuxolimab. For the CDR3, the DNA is TGTGCCAGCAGCTTAGGGGTGGGGCCCACCGGGGAGCTGTTTTTT. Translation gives CASSLGVGPTGELFF.